Listed below are T cell receptor beta chains from one sample, sequenced in a study of T cell responses to AZD1222 COVID-19 vaccine. Assay used: immunoSEQ multiplex PCR; TCRdb lists only in-frame clones, some missing. The table has over 150,000 clones, roughly 92% seen once. Sequencing was performed on peripheral blood, taken on day 0 of AZD1222 vaccination. These receptors came from an adult in good health. The CDR3 runs from the conserved cysteine through the conserved F or W. Fields, in order: D gene, clone size, V gene, J gene, CDR3 DNA, CDR3 protein. A D gene is named only where the DNA matches it firmly. Clone size is stated in some rows and not others, as once, few, many or a class when expanded.

D gene: .
clone size: once
V gene: TRBV7-3
J gene: TRBJ2-2
CDR3 DNA: TGTGCCAGCAGCCCTTACCCCTTCACAGGGACCGGGGAGCTGTTTTTT
CDR3 protein: CASSPYPFTGTGELFF

D gene: TRBD1
clone size: .
V gene: TRBV9
J gene: TRBJ2-6
CDR3 DNA: TGTGCCAGCAGCGCCACAGGGGCTGGGGCCAACGTCCTGACTTTC
CDR3 protein: CASSATGAGANVLTF

D gene: .
clone size: .
V gene: TRBV19
J gene: TRBJ2-5
CDR3 DNA: TGTGCCAGTAGTGACAATTGGGGGCAAGAGACCCAGTACTTC
CDR3 protein: CASSDNWGQETQYF

D gene: TRBD1
clone size: .
V gene: TRBV6-5
J gene: TRBJ1-5
CDR3 DNA: TGTGCCAGCACTCCCCAGGGGGCCGGCAATCAGCCCCAGCATTTT
CDR3 protein: CASTPQGAGNQPQHF

D gene: TRBD2
clone size: .
V gene: TRBV19
J gene: TRBJ2-1
CDR3 DNA: TGTGCCAGTAGTATGGGAGGGCTAGGCGGGAGACCTTACAATGAGCAGTTCTTC
CDR3 protein: CASSMGGLGGRPYNEQFF

D gene: .
clone size: once
V gene: TRBV6-1
J gene: TRBJ1-6
CDR3 DNA: TGTGCCAGCAGTGAAGTTGCCGCGCTCAATTCACCCCTCCACTTT
CDR3 protein: CASSEVAALNSPLHF

D gene: TRBD2
clone size: .
V gene: TRBV11-2
J gene: TRBJ2-1
CDR3 DNA: TGTGCCAGTTTAGCGGGAGAACCCTACAATGAGCAGTTCTTC
CDR3 protein: CASLAGEPYNEQFF

D gene: TRBD1
clone size: .
V gene: TRBV19
J gene: TRBJ2-7
CDR3 DNA: TGTGCCAGTAGTTCGGACAGGGGGCCCTACGAGCAGTACTTC
CDR3 protein: CASSSDRGPYEQYF

D gene: .
clone size: .
V gene: TRBV5-1
J gene: TRBJ2-2
CDR3 DNA: TGCGCCAGCAGCGCGAGGACTGGAAACACCGGGGAGCTGTTTTTT
CDR3 protein: CASSARTGNTGELFF

D gene: .
clone size: .
V gene: TRBV6-1
J gene: TRBJ1-2
CDR3 DNA: TGTGCCAGCAGTGAGCGCCAGGGTCGCTATGGCTACACCTTC
CDR3 protein: CASSERQGRYGYTF

D gene: .
clone size: .
V gene: TRBV5-1
J gene: TRBJ2-7
CDR3 DNA: TGCGCCAGCAGCCGGGAGATGGGGGCGGAGCAGTACTTC
CDR3 protein: CASSREMGAEQYF

D gene: .
clone size: .
V gene: TRBV11-2
J gene: TRBJ1-2
CDR3 DNA: TGTGCCAGCAGCTCCACCTCTAGGGGCCGGCGAGGGTATGGCTACACCTTC
CDR3 protein: CASSSTSRGRRGYGYTF

D gene: TRBD2
clone size: .
V gene: TRBV19
J gene: TRBJ2-1
CDR3 DNA: TGTGCCAGTAGTCCACGGACTAGCGGGAACAATGAGCAGTTCTTC
CDR3 protein: CASSPRTSGNNEQFF

D gene: .
clone size: .
V gene: TRBV5-4
J gene: TRBJ1-2
CDR3 DNA: TGTGCCAGCAGCTTGGCTCCAGGGATTTTTAACTATGGCTACACCTTC
CDR3 protein: CASSLAPGIFNYGYTF

D gene: .
clone size: .
V gene: TRBV7-2
J gene: TRBJ2-2
CDR3 DNA: TGTGCCAGCAGCCCCTCGGGGACCGGGGAGCTGTTTTTT
CDR3 protein: CASSPSGTGELFF

D gene: .
clone size: .
V gene: TRBV27
J gene: TRBJ1-5
CDR3 DNA: TGTGCCAGCAGCCCCCGGGACACCGGGGGAGGTCAGCCCCAGCATTTT
CDR3 protein: CASSPRDTGGGQPQHF

D gene: .
clone size: .
V gene: TRBV27
J gene: TRBJ2-5
CDR3 DNA: TGTGCCAGCTGGGGGGGCCCAACGGAGACCCAGTACTTC
CDR3 protein: CASWGGPTETQYF

D gene: .
clone size: .
V gene: TRBV6-5
J gene: TRBJ1-3
CDR3 DNA: TGTGCCAGCAAAGACCTCTCTGGAAACACCATATATTTT
CDR3 protein: CASKDLSGNTIYF

D gene: TRBD1
clone size: .
V gene: TRBV2
J gene: TRBJ1-1
CDR3 DNA: TGTGCCAGCAGTCCCGGGACAGGCGCCCCTGAAGCTTTCTTT
CDR3 protein: CASSPGTGAPEAFF

D gene: .
clone size: .
V gene: TRBV15
J gene: TRBJ2-3
CDR3 DNA: TGTGCCACCAGCGGCTACAGGGTGGGAACAGATACGCAGTATTTT
CDR3 protein: CATSGYRVGTDTQYF

D gene: .
clone size: .
V gene: TRBV6-6
J gene: TRBJ1-1
CDR3 DNA: TGTGCCAGCAGTTCGGGGGCGACTGAAGCTTTCTTT
CDR3 protein: CASSSGATEAFF

D gene: .
clone size: .
V gene: TRBV20-1
J gene: TRBJ1-4
CDR3 DNA: TGCAGTGCTAGTTCTCCGGGAAGGGTCAAAAAACTGTTTTTT
CDR3 protein: CSASSPGRVKKLFF

D gene: TRBD1
clone size: .
V gene: TRBV18
J gene: TRBJ2-5
CDR3 DNA: TGTGCCAGCTCCCGGCTCCCCCCTACAGGGGACGAGACCCAGTACTTC
CDR3 protein: CASSRLPPTGDETQYF

D gene: TRBD1
clone size: .
V gene: TRBV6-2/TRBV6-3
J gene: TRBJ2-1
CDR3 DNA: TGTGCCAGCAGCCGGACAGGGGACTACAATGAGCAGTTCTTC
CDR3 protein: CASSRTGDYNEQFF

D gene: .
clone size: .
V gene: TRBV7-6
J gene: TRBJ1-3
CDR3 DNA: TGTGCCAGCAGCTTAACGGGGACACCGGTGGACACCATATATTTT
CDR3 protein: CASSLTGTPVDTIYF

D gene: TRBD1
clone size: .
V gene: TRBV7-3
J gene: TRBJ2-1
CDR3 DNA: TGTGCCAGCAGCTTGCGCACAGGGGGCAACAATGAGCAGTTCTTC
CDR3 protein: CASSLRTGGNNEQFF

D gene: TRBD2
clone size: .
V gene: TRBV7-6
J gene: TRBJ2-1
CDR3 DNA: TGTGCCAGCAGCTTAGATGGTAGCGGGAGTTTAACCTACAATGAGCAGTTCTTC
CDR3 protein: CASSLDGSGSLTYNEQFF

D gene: TRBD1
clone size: once
V gene: TRBV4-3
J gene: TRBJ2-2
CDR3 DNA: TGCGCCAGCAGCCAAGAATCTGGACAGGGAGCCACCGGGGAGCTGTTTTTT
CDR3 protein: CASSQESGQGATGELFF

D gene: .
clone size: .
V gene: TRBV27
J gene: TRBJ2-1
CDR3 DNA: TGTGCCAGCAGTTTGACTAGGGTCTCCTACAATGAGCAGTTCTTC
CDR3 protein: CASSLTRVSYNEQFF

D gene: TRBD2
clone size: .
V gene: TRBV10-3
J gene: TRBJ2-3
CDR3 DNA: TGTGCCATCAGTGATATGCGCGGGAGGGCCACAGATACGCAGTATTTT
CDR3 protein: CAISDMRGRATDTQYF

D gene: .
clone size: .
V gene: TRBV4-1
J gene: TRBJ2-7
CDR3 DNA: TGCGCCAGCAGCCAAGTAGCAGCCCCGGGGACCTACGAGCAGTACTTC
CDR3 protein: CASSQVAAPGTYEQYF

D gene: .
clone size: .
V gene: TRBV19
J gene: TRBJ2-1
CDR3 DNA: TGTGCCAGTAGGCTGACTGAGAGCTCCTACAATGAGCAGTTCTTC
CDR3 protein: CASRLTESSYNEQFF

D gene: .
clone size: .
V gene: TRBV5-6
J gene: TRBJ1-2
CDR3 DNA: TGTGCCAGCAGCTTGGCCGGCGGCATGAAGGGGTATGGCTACACCTTC
CDR3 protein: CASSLAGGMKGYGYTF

D gene: TRBD2
clone size: once
V gene: TRBV11-2
J gene: TRBJ2-2
CDR3 DNA: TGTGCCAGCAGCTTTAGCGGGAGGTCCGGGGAGCTGTTTTTT
CDR3 protein: CASSFSGRSGELFF

D gene: .
clone size: .
V gene: TRBV5-8
J gene: TRBJ2-4
CDR3 DNA: TGTGCCAGCAGCTTGGGACAGAGAATTCTCCTAGACATTCAGTACTTC
CDR3 protein: CASSLGQRILLDIQYF

D gene: TRBD1
clone size: few
V gene: TRBV7-2
J gene: TRBJ2-7
CDR3 DNA: TGTGCCAGCAGCTTAAGACAGGGCCTCTACGAGCAGTACTTC
CDR3 protein: CASSLRQGLYEQYF

D gene: TRBD1
clone size: .
V gene: TRBV7-2
J gene: TRBJ1-2
CDR3 DNA: TGTGCCAGCAGCTTGGGACAGGGGTCTGGCTACACCTTC
CDR3 protein: CASSLGQGSGYTF

D gene: TRBD2
clone size: .
V gene: TRBV27
J gene: TRBJ2-1
CDR3 DNA: TGTGCCAGCAGTATACTAGCGGGGGCTTACAATGAGCAGTTCTTC
CDR3 protein: CASSILAGAYNEQFF

D gene: .
clone size: .
V gene: TRBV5-1
J gene: TRBJ2-3
CDR3 DNA: TGCGCCAGCAGACCTAGCGCCTACAGCACAGATACGCAGTATTTT
CDR3 protein: CASRPSAYSTDTQYF

D gene: TRBD2
clone size: .
V gene: TRBV4-3
J gene: TRBJ2-3
CDR3 DNA: TGCGCCAGCAGCCAAGCCATGGGGGGGGATACGCAGTATTTT
CDR3 protein: CASSQAMGGDTQYF

D gene: TRBD1
clone size: .
V gene: TRBV10-3
J gene: TRBJ1-5
CDR3 DNA: TGTGCCATCAGTCGTTCTGGGCAGGGGGGTGGTCAGCCCCAGCATTTT
CDR3 protein: CAISRSGQGGGQPQHF